This T cell receptor (beta chain) was sequenced in a study of CD8 T cells in Susac syndrome. Losses at the gene ends were 3 bases for V and 8 bases for J; bases not matched to a gene: 3. Germline V gives CDR1 ENHRY, CDR2 SYGVKD. The CDR3 is made up of 14 amino acids. RNA, at about 0.5 to 1 ug, was reverse transcribed with random hexamers. TCRdb itself ran the immunoSEQ multiplex PCR reads through MiXCR, one entry per CDR3 protein. The data contain some 100,000 distinct CDR3 sequences, roughly 96% of them singletons. J is TRBJ1-6 and V is TRBV10-3, with 8 positions matching TRBD1. Sequencing used CD8+ T cells from PBMCs. The receptor comes from a human donor with Susac syndrome. The CDR3, as DNA: TGTGCCATCAGTGAACAGGGGGGGTATTCACCCCTCCACTTT. It translates to CAISEQGGYSPLHF.